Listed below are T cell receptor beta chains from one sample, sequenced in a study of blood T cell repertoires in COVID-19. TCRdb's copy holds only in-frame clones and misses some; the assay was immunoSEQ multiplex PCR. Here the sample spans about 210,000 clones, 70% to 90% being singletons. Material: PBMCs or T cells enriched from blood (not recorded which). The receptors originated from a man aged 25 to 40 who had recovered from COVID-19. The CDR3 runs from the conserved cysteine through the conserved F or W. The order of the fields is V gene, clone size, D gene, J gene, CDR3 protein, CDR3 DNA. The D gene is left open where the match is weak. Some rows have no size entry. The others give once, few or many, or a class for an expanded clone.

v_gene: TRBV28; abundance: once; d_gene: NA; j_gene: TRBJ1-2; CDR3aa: CASSLPRNYGYTF; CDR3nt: TGTGCCAGCAGTTTACCCAGGAACTATGGCTACACCTTC
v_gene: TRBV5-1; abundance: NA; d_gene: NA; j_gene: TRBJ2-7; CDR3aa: CASSSTLYEQYF; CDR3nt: TGCGCCAGCAGCTCGACTTTGTACGAGCAGTACTTC
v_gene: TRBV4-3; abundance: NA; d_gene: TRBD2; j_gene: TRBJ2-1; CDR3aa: CASSLDSGGHNEQFF; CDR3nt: TGCGCCAGCAGCCTGGATTCGGGAGGGCACAATGAGCAGTTCTTC
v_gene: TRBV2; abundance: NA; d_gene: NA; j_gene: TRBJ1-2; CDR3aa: CASSEVEQGNYGYTF; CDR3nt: TGTGCCAGCAGTGAAGTTGAGCAGGGGAACTATGGCTACACCTTC
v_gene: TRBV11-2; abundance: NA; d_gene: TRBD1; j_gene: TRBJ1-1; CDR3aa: CASSSSPGQGYGMNTEAFF; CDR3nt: TGTGCCAGCAGCTCCTCGCCGGGACAGGGGTACGGGATGAACACTGAAGCTTTCTTT
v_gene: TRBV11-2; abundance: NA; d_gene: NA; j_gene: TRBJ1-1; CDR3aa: CASSLEPDTEAFF; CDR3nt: TGTGCCAGCAGCTTAGAGCCAGACACTGAAGCTTTCTTT
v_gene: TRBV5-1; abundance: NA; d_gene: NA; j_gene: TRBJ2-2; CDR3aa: CASSLDPGVRTGELFF; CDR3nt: TGCGCCAGCAGCTTGGACCCGGGAGTCCGCACCGGGGAGCTGTTTTTT
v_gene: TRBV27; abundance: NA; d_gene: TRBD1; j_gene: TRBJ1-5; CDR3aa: CASSQSTGGDQPQHF; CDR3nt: TGTGCCAGCAGCCAGTCGACAGGGGGCGATCAGCCCCAGCATTTT
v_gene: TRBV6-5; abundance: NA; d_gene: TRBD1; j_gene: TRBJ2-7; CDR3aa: CASSLKWTGSYEQYF; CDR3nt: TGTGCCAGCAGCCTCAAATGGACAGGGTCCTACGAGCAGTACTTC
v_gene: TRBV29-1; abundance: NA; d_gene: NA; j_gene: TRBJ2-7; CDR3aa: CSVARTAPTKGGEQYF; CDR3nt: TGCAGCGTTGCCCGGACAGCACCCACCAAAGGGGGTGAGCAGTACTTC
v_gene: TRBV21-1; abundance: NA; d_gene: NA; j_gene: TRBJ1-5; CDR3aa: CASSKRQSGVDQPQHF; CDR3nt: TGTGCCAGCAGCAAACGTCAATCAGGGGTCGATCAGCCCCAGCATTTT
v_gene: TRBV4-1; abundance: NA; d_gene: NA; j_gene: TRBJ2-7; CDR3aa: CASSQDIEIYEQYF; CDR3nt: TGCGCCAGCAGCCAAGATATAGAGATCTACGAGCAGTACTTC
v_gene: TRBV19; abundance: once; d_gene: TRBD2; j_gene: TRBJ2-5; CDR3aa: CASSTRLAGDLYQETQYF; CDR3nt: TGTGCCAGTAGTACAAGACTAGCGGGGGACCTGTACCAAGAGACCCAGTACTTC
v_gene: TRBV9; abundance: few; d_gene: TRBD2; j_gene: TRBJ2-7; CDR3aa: CASSVASGSAYEQYF; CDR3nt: TGTGCCAGCAGCGTAGCTAGCGGGAGTGCCTACGAGCAGTACTTC
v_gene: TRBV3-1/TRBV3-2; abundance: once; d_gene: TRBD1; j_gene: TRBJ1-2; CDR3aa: CASSPGQGAYGYTF; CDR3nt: TGTGCCAGCAGCCCCGGACAGGGGGCGTATGGCTACACCTTC
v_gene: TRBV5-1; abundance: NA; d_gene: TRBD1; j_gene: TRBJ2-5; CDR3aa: CASSLGQGWETQYF; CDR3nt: TGCGCCAGCAGCTTAGGACAGGGGTGGGAGACCCAGTACTTC
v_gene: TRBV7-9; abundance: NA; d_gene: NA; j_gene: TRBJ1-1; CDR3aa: CASSLQQGGSTEAFF; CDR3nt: TGTGCCAGCAGCTTACAGCAGGGAGGTTCCACTGAAGCTTTCTTT
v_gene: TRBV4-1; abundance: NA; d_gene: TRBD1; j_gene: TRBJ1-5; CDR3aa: CASSQEDRGVQPQHF; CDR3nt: TGCGCCAGCAGCCAAGAGGACAGGGGGGTTCAGCCCCAGCATTTT
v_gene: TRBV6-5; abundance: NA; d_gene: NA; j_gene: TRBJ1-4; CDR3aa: CASSYTGRRDEKLFF; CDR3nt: TGTGCCAGCAGCTACACAGGAAGAAGGGATGAAAAACTGTTTTTT
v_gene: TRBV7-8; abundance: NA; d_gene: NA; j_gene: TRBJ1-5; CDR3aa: CASSLIGQFNQPQHF; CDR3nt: TGTGCCAGCAGCTTAATTGGACAGTTCAATCAGCCCCAGCATTTT
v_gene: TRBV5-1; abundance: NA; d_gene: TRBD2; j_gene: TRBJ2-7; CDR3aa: CASSQVLAGVSEQYF; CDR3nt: TGCGCCAGCAGCCAGGTACTAGCGGGAGTCTCCGAGCAGTACTTC
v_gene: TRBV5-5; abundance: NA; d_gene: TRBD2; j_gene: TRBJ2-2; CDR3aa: CASSLARGGHTGELFF; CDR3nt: TGTGCCAGCAGCTTGGCTCGGGGGGGGCACACCGGGGAGCTGTTTTTT
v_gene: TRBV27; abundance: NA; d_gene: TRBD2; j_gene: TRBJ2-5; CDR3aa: CASILTPLREGPGETQYF; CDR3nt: TGTGCCAGCATTCTAACTCCCCTACGGGAGGGCCCTGGGGAGACCCAGTACTTC
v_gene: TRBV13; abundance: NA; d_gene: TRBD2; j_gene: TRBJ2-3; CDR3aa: CASSLLAVLAGGSSTDTQYF; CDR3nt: TGTGCCAGCAGCTTACTGGCTGTGCTAGCGGGGGGGTCTAGCACAGATACGCAGTATTTT
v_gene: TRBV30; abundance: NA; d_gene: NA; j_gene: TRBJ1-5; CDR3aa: CAWSVSSNQPQHF; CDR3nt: TGTGCCTGGAGTGTCTCGAGCAATCAGCCCCAGCATTTT
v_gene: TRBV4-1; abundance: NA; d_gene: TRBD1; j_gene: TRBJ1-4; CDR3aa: CASSQGDRNNEKLFF; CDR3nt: TGCGCCAGCAGCCAAGGGGACAGAAATAATGAAAAACTGTTTTTT
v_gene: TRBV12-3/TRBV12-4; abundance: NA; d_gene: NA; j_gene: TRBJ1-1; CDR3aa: CASSFPGSPEAFF; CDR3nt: TGTGCCAGCAGTTTCCCAGGGTCCCCTGAAGCTTTCTTT
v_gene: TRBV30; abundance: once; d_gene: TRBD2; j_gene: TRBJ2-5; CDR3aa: CAWSGVLAEGYQETQYF; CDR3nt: TGTGCCTGGAGTGGGGTCCTAGCGGAGGGGTACCAAGAGACCCAGTACTTC
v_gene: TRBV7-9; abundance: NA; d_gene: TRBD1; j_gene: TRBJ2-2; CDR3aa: CASSLSRQGRSTGELFF; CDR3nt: TGTGCCAGCAGCTTATCTCGACAGGGCAGATCCACCGGGGAGCTGTTTTTT
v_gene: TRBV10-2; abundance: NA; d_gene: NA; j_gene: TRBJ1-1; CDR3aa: CASSGLRVVSTEAFF; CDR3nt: TGCGCCAGCAGTGGACTCAGGGTCGTGAGCACTGAAGCTTTCTTT
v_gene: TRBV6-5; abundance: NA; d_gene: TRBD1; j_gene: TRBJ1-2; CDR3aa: CASTRDSGLGYGYTF; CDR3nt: TGTGCCAGCACCCGGGACAGCGGGCTTGGCTATGGCTACACCTTC
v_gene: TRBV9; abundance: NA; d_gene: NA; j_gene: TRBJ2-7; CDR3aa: CASSVASSSYEQYF; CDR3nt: TGTGCCAGCAGCGTAGCATCTAGCTCCTACGAGCAGTACTTC
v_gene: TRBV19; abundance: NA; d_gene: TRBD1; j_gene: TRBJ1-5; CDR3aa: CASSQDRGPYSNQPQHF; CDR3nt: TGTGCCAGTAGCCAAGACAGGGGTCCATATAGCAATCAGCCCCAGCATTTT
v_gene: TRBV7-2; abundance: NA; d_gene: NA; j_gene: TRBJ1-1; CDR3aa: CASSLGAGRTEAFF; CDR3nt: TGTGCCAGCAGCTTAGGTGCGGGTAGGACTGAAGCTTTCTTT
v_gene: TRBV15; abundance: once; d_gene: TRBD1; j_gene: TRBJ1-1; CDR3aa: CATSRKGQALAEAFF; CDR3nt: TGTGCCACCAGCAGGAAAGGACAGGCCCTCGCTGAAGCTTTCTTT
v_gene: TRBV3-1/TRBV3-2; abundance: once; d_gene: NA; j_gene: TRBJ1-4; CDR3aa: CASSQGPLAPTNEKLFF; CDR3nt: TGTGCCAGCAGCCAAGGCCCCCTGGCCCCAACTAATGAAAAACTGTTTTTT
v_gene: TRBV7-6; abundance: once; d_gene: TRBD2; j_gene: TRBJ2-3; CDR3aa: CASSPNLGSGTSGTDTQYF; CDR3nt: TGTGCCAGCAGCCCCAACCTCGGATCCGGGACTAGCGGCACAGATACGCAGTATTTT
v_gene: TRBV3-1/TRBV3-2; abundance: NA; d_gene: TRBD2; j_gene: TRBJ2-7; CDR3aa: CASSTGLAVTYEQYF; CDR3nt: TGTGCCAGCAGTACCGGACTAGCGGTAACCTACGAGCAGTACTTC
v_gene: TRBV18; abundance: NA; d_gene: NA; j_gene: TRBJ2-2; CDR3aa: CASSPPRTGVAAGELFF; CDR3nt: TGTGCCAGCTCACCACCAAGGACTGGGGTGGCGGCCGGGGAGCTGTTTTTT